What follows are 8 T cell receptor beta chains derived from one specimen sequenced in a study of T cell repertoires in cytomegalovirus infection. TCRdb called the reads again in MiXCR, with one record for every CDR3 protein. The sample holds approximately 550,000 distinct CDR3 sequences, 16% seen once. Sequencing input: CD8+ T cells from PBMCs. These receptors all stem from a human donor in good health (CMV status not recorded). Some clones in this sample may be carry-over from other donors' samples.

This clonotype has only a few counts. The V gene is TRBV27, the J gene TRBJ1-6; D remains unclear. Germline V gene data show CDR1 as MNHEY and CDR2 as SMNVEV (reference sequence). The CDR3 is made up of 14 amino acids. The germline V and J ends were trimmed by 8 bases and 7 bases, with 15 bases remaining between them. In DNA, the CDR3 is TGTGCCAGCTTCAATGGGCGTTTAAATTCACCCCTCCACTTT. This codes for CASFNGRLNSPLHF.

The J gene is TRBJ1-1, the V gene TRBV9; a weak D match, TRBD1 (6 bases). The V end lost 3 bases, the J end lost 10 bases, and 22 bases lay between the germline ends. CDR1 and CDR2 from the germline V gene are SGDLS and YYNGEE. The CDR3 loop spans 15 amino acids. CDR3 residues: CASSGGGDGGRRAFF. In DNA, the CDR3 is TGTGCCAGCAGCGGGGGGGGCGATGGGGGGCGAAGAGCTTTCTTT.

In this sample, this clonotype turned up many times. This rearrangement joins TRBV7-9 to TRBJ2-3, with 13 positions matching TRBD2. The V gene's germline CDR1 is SEHNR and CDR2 FQNEAQ (reference sequence). The CDR3 length is 16 residues. J lost 4 bases, V lost 5 bases, and 6 bases had no gene match. CDR3 sequence reads: CASSPGLAGVADTQYF. The CDR3 DNA reads TGTGCCAGCAGCCCAGGACTAGCGGGGGTCGCAGATACGCAGTATTTT.

In this sample, this clonotype turned up many times. The genes are TRBV7-9 and TRBJ2-1, with 8 bases identical to TRBD2. The CDR3 covers 14 residues. With 4 bases clipped from V and 7 bases from J, the junction kept 6 bases outside the gene matches. In germline, CDR1 is SEHNR, CDR2 FQNEAQ (reference sequence). CDR3 coding DNA: TGTGCCAGCAGCTCCACCCCGGGAGGGAATGAGCAGTTCTTC. Protein: CASSSTPGGNEQFF. Supplemented by reference TRBV7-9 and TRBJ2-1, the full variable domain reads DTGVSQNPRHKITKRGQNVTFRCDPISEHNRLYWYRQTLGQGPEFLTYFQNEAQLEKSRLLSDRFSAERPKGSFSTLEIQRTEQGDSAMYLCASSSTPGGNEQFFGPGTRLTVL.

The V call is TRBV7-8, the J call TRBJ2-5; TRBD2 matches at 15 bases. The CDR3 is 19 residues long. V shed 5 bases and J 5 bases; nucleotides not matched to a gene: 15. Germline V gene sequence: CDR1 SGHVS, CDR2 FQNEAQ. The DNA of the CDR3 is TGTGCCAGCAGCCCCCAATGGACTAGCGGGAGGGCCGAGCGTGAGACCCAGTACTTC. Residues: CASSPQWTSGRAERETQYF.

This clonotype showed up many times. This chain uses TRBV6-5 with TRBJ2-3; D not certain. Trimming took off 0 bases at V and 6 bases at J, with 7 bases between the two ends. This CDR3 has 13 amino acids. In germline, CDR1 is MNHEY, CDR2 SVGAGI. CDR3 nucleotide sequence: TGTGCCAGCAGTTACTCCGTCCGGGATACGCAGTATTTT. Translation gives CASSYSVRDTQYF.

In this sample, this clonotype turned up many times. The rearrangement uses TRBV12-3 or TRBV12-4 and TRBJ2-5; D is uncertain. Trimming removed 2 bases at V and 4 bases at J, with 8 bases between. CDR3 length: 13 residues. The CDR3 nucleotides read TGTGCCAGCAGTTTACGAGTTGGAGAGACCCAGTACTTC. Its protein product is CASSLRVGETQYF.

This clonotype has only a few counts. The chain is built from TRBV9 and TRBJ2-1; 13 bases map to TRBD2. Germline-derived CDR1 and CDR2 are SGDLS and YYNGEE. The CDR3 runs to 19 residues. After removal of 1 base from V and 6 bases from J, the junction contained 13 bases not matched to a gene. Here the CDR3 DNA reads TGTGCCAGCAGCGTATACTCCCGGACTAGCGGGAGAGGGGGCAATGAGCAGTTCTTC. Its translation: CASSVYSRTSGRGGNEQFF.